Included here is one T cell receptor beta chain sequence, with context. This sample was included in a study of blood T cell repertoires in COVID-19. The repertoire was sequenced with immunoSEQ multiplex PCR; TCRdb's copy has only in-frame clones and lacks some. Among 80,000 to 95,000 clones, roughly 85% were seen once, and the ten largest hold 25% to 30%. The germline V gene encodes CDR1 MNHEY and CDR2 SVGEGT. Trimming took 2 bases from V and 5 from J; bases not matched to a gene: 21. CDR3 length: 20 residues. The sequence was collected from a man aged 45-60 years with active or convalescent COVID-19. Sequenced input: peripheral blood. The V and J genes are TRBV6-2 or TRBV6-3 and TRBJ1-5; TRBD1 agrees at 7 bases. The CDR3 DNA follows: TGTGCCAGCAGTTACAGTTTGGGTGGACGACAGGGCGCCGCATATCAGCCCCAGCATTTT. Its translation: CASSYSLGGRQGAAYQPQHF.